Reported below is one T cell receptor beta chain. This entry is derived from a study of cytomegalovirus exposure and HLA in healthy donors. Germline assignment: CDR1 SGHRS and CDR2 YFSETQ. The trim removed 4 bases at V and 5 bases at J, leaving 10 bases unmatched. The CDR3 sequence is 15 residues long. Healthy individuals who donated bone marrow served as the donors. Both 60 Vbeta primers and 13 Jbeta primers went into the PCR. The repertoire was sequenced with immunoSEQ multiplex PCR; TCRdb's copy has only in-frame clones and lacks some. Among 85,000 to 120,000 clones listed, 70% to 80% were seen once.

This rearrangement joins TRBV5-1 to TRBJ2-5; 8 bases map to TRBD2. The TCR comes from a man aged 60-69 years in good health and CMV-seronegative. Source material: PBMCs. The CDR3 DNA follows: TGCGCCAGCAGCCTGTTAGCGGGGTCCGTGGAGACCCAGTACTTC. As protein: CASSLLAGSVETQYF.